This T cell receptor beta chain was obtained from a study of vaccination and CD4 T cells after COVID-19. The wider study: Each enrolled participant received a two-dose regimen of either BNT162b2 or mRNA-1273 vaccine. Overlapping peptides of the spike proteins of SARS-CoV-2, HCoV-NL63, HCoV-OC43 and HCoV-229E were used for cell stimulation.

Germline CDR1 is SGHTA and CDR2 is FQGNSA. The CDR3 extends over 15 amino acids. Trimming left V 2 bases short and J 3 bases short, with 13 bases between. With respect to this clonotype: The antigen remains undetermined.

Notes on the study in general: The great majority, 304 of 307 vaccine-specific clones, proved spike mono-reactive in convalescent patients.

Treatment noted: roughly 10-day PBMC culture with coronavirus spike peptide pools or control peptides (ViraFEST assay). Cultured CD4+ T-cell DNA underwent Oncomine TCR Beta short-read sequencing. TCRdb ran MiXCR on the PCR reads and lists one entry per CDR3 protein. The sample lists approximately 12,000 distinct CDR3 sequences, 35% to 55% seen once, with 18% in the top ten. V gene TRBV7-2 combines with J gene TRBJ1-1, with D perhaps TRBD1 (5 bases). The sequenced material came from cultured CD4+ T cells from blood. This TCR came from a human donor with COVID-19. This CDR3 is CASSLRGGKDTEAFF. CDR3 DNA: TGTGCCAGCAGCTTACGCGGGGGGAAGGACACTGAAGCTTTCTTT.